The clone carrying this T cell receptor beta chain was observed a few times. One entry per CDR3 protein, called by TCRdb with MiXCR from the 5' RACE reads. Among some 490,000 distinct CDR3 sequences, around a sixth were seen once, and the ten largest hold 12%. The data derive from a study of T-cell memory formation after mild COVID-19. Trimming stripped 3 bases from V and 3 bases from J, with 12 bases between. There are 14 residues in the CDR3. Germline loops: CDR1 MNHNS, CDR2 SASEGT. The chain joins TRBV6-1 to TRBJ2-7; D is ambiguous. The source is an adult woman who had mild COVID-19 (a few samples of this study predate the infection). Cell type and time point are not known. The sample comprised PBMCs or a T cell subset sorted from them (not recorded which). Here the CDR3 reads CASSEAGRDYEQYF. The DNA of the CDR3 is TGTGCCAGCAGTGAGGCCGGGCGCGACTACGAGCAGTACTTC.